Included here is one T cell receptor (beta chain) sequence, with context. Its antigen is not known. TCRdb called the RT-PCR reads again in MiXCR, with one record for every CDR3 protein. The data hold around 540,000 distinct CDR3 sequences, with about an eighth observed a single time. The CDR3 extends over 16 amino acids. In germline, CDR1 is SGHDN, CDR2 FVKESK. V was cut by 4 bases and J by 0 bases, with 10 bases left in between. These data originate in a study of response to subunit inactivated influenza vaccine. General study results and limits: After each seasonal influenza vaccination, few new T cells are recruited, the authors suggested.

This chain joins TRBV14 and TRBJ2-6; no firm D call. Sample: PBMCs from blood, taken on the day of vaccination. This sequence was found in a man aged 50 or older who received an inactivated influenza vaccine. CDR3 loop: CASSPIHGSGANVLTF. The CDR3 region has the DNA TGTGCCAGCAGCCCCATACATGGCTCTGGGGCCAACGTCCTGACTTTC.